This T cell receptor beta chain was captured by sequencing in a study of human T cells and chemical hapten exposure. At the level of the study: On the upper back, patch tests were applied with 0.01% DPC and read at 6 days.

The time point was: patch test 2, 6 weeks after DPC sensitization. Documented treatment: therapeutic diphenylcyclopropenone sensitization with weekly scalp DPC. The junction had 5 bases not matched to a gene; V was cut back by 4 bases and J by 6 bases. Germline CDR1 reads SGHDN; CDR2 reads FVKESK. This CDR3 is built from 14 residues. Points on this clonotype: Its antigen is unknown.

Findings and caveats of the study: In the PT1 data, expanded TCR counts showed a positive correlation with patch test score.

TCRdb re-analysed the RACE reads in MiXCR, keeping a single row per CDR3 protein. The profile shows 110,000 to 150,000 distinct CDR3 sequences, 12% of them singletons. Sample: whole blood, taken in connection with sensitization to the hapten diphenylcyclopropenone (DPC). V gene TRBV14 combines with J gene TRBJ2-1, with 8 nucleotides matching TRBD1. The clonotype was recovered from a woman aged 50 to 60 with alopecia areata. Some clones in this sample may be carry-over from other donors' samples. CDR3: CASSRLDRANEQFF. The CDR3, as DNA: TGTGCCAGCAGCCGGTTGGACAGGGCCAATGAGCAGTTCTTC.